The 30 T cell receptor beta chains in this list originate from one sample, sequenced in a study of breast tumors, draining lymph nodes, adjacent tissues. In TCRdb, the multiplex PCR reads were re-called with MiXCR into one record per CDR3 protein. Of 20,000 to 25,000 distinct CDR3 sequences detected, roughly 58% appear once; the ten largest clones hold 13% to 15%. The sample was breast tumor tissue. These receptors all come from a female donor with breast cancer. Some clones in this sample may be carry-over from other donors' samples.

The chain recombines TRBV5-1 with TRBJ2-3, with TRBD2 as a possible D gene (5 bases). The germline V and J ends were trimmed by 0 bases and 3 bases, with 8 bases remaining between them. Germline V CDR1 and CDR2: SGHRS, YFSETQ. This CDR3 contains 14 residues. The CDR3 DNA reads as TGCGCCAGCAGCTTGGATACGGGAACAGATACGCAGTATTTT. Protein product: CASSLDTGTDTQYF.

This clonotype was detected ten times or more. The chain couples TRBV6-1 to TRBJ1-6; D call uncertain. This CDR3 is built from 15 residues. CDR1 and CDR2 from the germline V gene are MNHNS and SASEGT. Trimming removed 5 bases at V and 5 bases at J, with 13 bases between. The CDR3: CASSLLTVNNSPLHF. The CDR3 bases are TGTGCCAGCAGTTTGTTAACAGTGAATAATTCACCCCTCCACTTT.

This clonotype is medium-sized within its sample. This chain connects TRBV7-3 to TRBJ2-1, with 9 nucleotides matching TRBD2. CDR3 size: 15 residues. V lost 2 bases to trimming and J lost 7 bases; unmatched junction nucleotides: 6. The germline V gene encodes CDR1 SGHTA and CDR2 FQGTGA. Here the CDR3 DNA reads TGTGCCAGCAGCTTACCGGCTAGCGGGATGAATGAGCAGTTCTTC. Amino acids: CASSLPASGMNEQFF.

This clonotype was detected ten times or more. Just one base apart from a much larger clone, this may be a read error. This rearrangement joins TRBV20-1 to TRBJ1-2; possibly TRBD1 for D (6 bases). Germline CDR1 and CDR2: DFQATT and SNEGSKA (reference sequence). CDR3 size: 13 residues. The V and J ends lost 3 bases and 10 bases respectively, with 18 bases between them. CDR3: CSASALGGGAYTF. Written as DNA, the CDR3 is TGCAGTGCTAGTGCCCTGGGGGGCGGGGCCTACACCTTC.

By share, this clonotype counts as medium-sized. The chain uses TRBV10-3 and TRBJ1-2; D might be TRBD1 (5 bases). V dropped 4 bases and J dropped 4 bases, with 13 bases sitting between them. The CDR3 runs 14 residues. Per the germline V gene, CDR1 is ENHRY and CDR2 is SYGVKD. CDR3 region: CAISGEGRAYGYTF. CDR3 sequence (DNA): TGTGCCATCAGTGGTGAGGGACGGGCCTATGGCTACACCTTC.

The chain joins TRBV20-1 to TRBJ1-5; the D is unclear. With 3 bases removed from V and 0 bases from J, the gap between germline ends came to 6 bases. The CDR3 loop spans 13 amino acids. Germline V gene sequence: CDR1 DFQATT, CDR2 SNEGSKA (reference sequence). In DNA form, the CDR3 reads TGCAGTGCTAGCGGATATAGCAATCAGCCCCAGCATTTT. This translates into CSASGYSNQPQHF.

The genes are TRBV7-3 and TRBJ2-2; D gene uncertain. Germline CDR1 is SGHTA and CDR2 is FQGTGA. This CDR3 is built from 12 residues. V shed 5 bases and J shed 9 bases, with 10 bases lying between them. DNA of the CDR3: TGTGCCAGCAGCCCTACGACTTGGGAGCTGTTTTTT. Protein product: CASSPTTWELFF.

The rearrangement links TRBV6-1 to TRBJ2-7; D may be TRBD2 (5 bases). Trimming removed 7 bases at V and 6 bases at J, with 13 bases between. The CDR3 spans 12 residues. Looked up from germline, CDR1 is MNHNS and CDR2 is SASEGT. The DNA of the CDR3 is TGTGCCAGCACTAAGGACTCTCCCGAGCAGTACTTC. Residues: CASTKDSPEQYF.

The chain combines TRBV24-1 with TRBJ2-1; D not resolved. Trimming cost V 5 bases and J 4 bases, with 17 bases left between them. The germline V gene has CDR1 KGHDR and CDR2 SFDVKD. The CDR3 is 16 amino acids. CDR3 residues: CATSVGRTLLYNEQFF. The CDR3, as DNA: TGTGCCACCAGTGTAGGGCGTACGCTTCTTTACAATGAGCAGTTCTTC.

About this clonotype itself: The junction departs from the called germline gene at one end, perhaps through a read error. The chain combines TRBV2 with TRBJ1-2; weak D call: TRBD1 (6 bases). The CDR3 has 14 residues. Per germline, CDR1 SNHLY and CDR2 FYNNEI. Here the CDR3 reads CASSSDSRNFGNTF. The CDR3 region has the DNA TGTGCCAGCAGTTCGGACAGTCGTAATTTTGGCAACACCTTC.

This clonotype was picked up a small number of times. The rearrangement links TRBV6-2 or TRBV6-3 to TRBJ1-1; 9 bases map to TRBD1. J gave up 12 bases and V 6 bases, and 5 bases lay outside the gene matches. Germline CDR1 reads MNHEY; CDR2 reads SVGEGT. The CDR3 extends over 11 amino acids. The CDR3: CASSGQGKSFF. In DNA form, the CDR3 reads TGTGCCAGCAGCGGACAGGGGAAATCTTTCTTT.

The rearrangement links TRBV4-2 to TRBJ2-5, with 15 bases fitting TRBD2. Germline-derived CDR1 and CDR2 are LGHNA and YNFKEQ. CDR3 length equals 18 residues. V was clipped by 2 bases and J by 5 bases; unmatched bases: 9. The CDR3 DNA is TGTGCCAGCAGCCAACCGGGACTAGCGGGGGGTCAGGGGGAGACCCAGTACTTC. Its protein is CASSQPGLAGGQGETQYF.

This clonotype was seen many times. V is TRBV15 and J is TRBJ2-5; 7 bases line up with TRBD1. Germline loops: CDR1 LNHNV, CDR2 YYDKDF (reference sequence). This CDR3 region has 16 residues. The V gene end was trimmed by 1 base and the J gene end by 4 bases; junction bases not matched to a gene: 9. The CDR3 DNA reads TGTGCCACCAGCAGAGCTGGTCACAGGGGAGTAGAGACCCAGTACTTC. Translating it yields CATSRAGHRGVETQYF.

The gene calls are TRBV4-1 and TRBJ2-1, with TRBD2 as a possible D gene (6 bases). The CDR3 runs 15 residues. Per the germline V gene, CDR1 is MGHRA and CDR2 is YSYEKL. V shed 0 bases and J shed 6 bases, with 12 bases lying between them. The chain's CDR3 is CASSQEGRGSNEQFF. CDR3 in DNA: TGCGCCAGCAGCCAAGAAGGTCGGGGGAGCAATGAGCAGTTCTTC.

The chain recombines TRBV5-1 with TRBJ1-2; D is unresolved. The length of the CDR3 is 14 residues. With 0 bases removed from V and 3 bases from J, the gap between germline ends came to 9 bases. CDR1 and CDR2 (germline): SGHRS, YFSETQ. The CDR3 loop reads CASSLEGGYYGYTF. DNA of the CDR3: TGCGCCAGCAGCTTGGAGGGAGGCTACTATGGCTACACCTTC.

This clonotype is medium-sized within its sample. The chain carries TRBV20-1 and TRBJ2-7; no clear D. CDR3 length: 11 amino acids. The V and J ends lost 3 bases and 5 bases respectively, with 8 bases between them. Germline loops: CDR1 DFQATT, CDR2 SNEGSKA (reference sequence). The CDR3 spells CSASLGNEQYF. As DNA, the CDR3 is TGCAGTGCTAGTCTGGGGAACGAGCAGTACTTC.

V gene TRBV11-2 combines with J gene TRBJ2-3, with 12 bases fitting TRBD2. CDR1 and CDR2 (germline): SGHAT, FQNNGV. The CDR3 has 17 residues. The trim removed 5 bases at V and 2 bases at J, leaving 8 bases unmatched. Written as DNA, the CDR3 is TGTGCCAGCAGCCTCCCTGGACTAGCGGGACCCACAGATACGCAGTATTTT. Translated, it gives CASSLPGLAGPTDTQYF.

The chain joins TRBV5-5 to TRBJ1-6; D might be TRBD1 (5 bases). Germline CDR1 SGHKS, CDR2 YYEKEE (reference sequence). V was pared by 0 bases and J by 8 bases, with 12 bases between. This CDR3 region has 15 residues. CDR3 nucleotide sequence: TGTGCCAGCAGCTTGGTCTCAGGGTATTATTCACCCCTCCACTTT. Amino acid sequence: CASSLVSGYYSPLHF.

J is TRBJ2-5 and V is TRBV2; D is unclear. This CDR3 comprises 11 residues. Germline V gene sequence: CDR1 SNHLY, CDR2 FYNNEI. The V and J ends lost 2 bases and 5 bases respectively, with 3 bases between them. The CDR3 DNA is TGTGCCAGCAGTGAATGGGAGACCCAGTACTTC. Its translation: CASSEWETQYF.

With regard to this clonotype: The junction departs from germline at one end; a sequencing error may be responsible. This chain uses TRBV25-1 with TRBJ2-3; a possible D gene is TRBD2 (5 bases). Germline CDR1 reads MGHDK; CDR2 reads SYGVNS. The CDR3 has 15 residues. CDR3 protein: CARSEGLAATDTQNF. CDR3 in DNA: TGTGCCAGAAGTGAAGGACTGGCAGCCACAGATACGCAGAATTTT.

This clonotype was detected ten times or more. J is TRBJ2-5 and V is TRBV4-1; perhaps TRBD2 as D (7 bases). Trimming pared 0 bases from V and 2 bases from J, leaving 13 bases between. CDR3 length: 16 amino acids. The germline V gene has CDR1 MGHRA and CDR2 YSYEKL. CDR3 region: CASSQEGGAGQETQYF. The CDR3 nucleotides are TGCGCCAGCAGCCAAGAAGGGGGGGCGGGACAAGAGACCCAGTACTTC.

A remark on this clonotype: A read error may produce the germline difference seen at one junction end. Written as DNA, the CDR3 is TGTGCCACCAGCAGAGGCAGCAGCAATCGGCCCCAGCATTTT. This gives the protein CATSRGSSNRPQHF. The chain carries TRBV15 and TRBJ1-5; D remains unclear. Looked up from germline, CDR1 is LNHNV and CDR2 is YYDKDF (reference sequence). This CDR3 contains 14 residues.

CDR3 protein: CASSKMGGNTEAFF. The CDR3 DNA is TGCGCCAGCAGCAAAATGGGCGGGAACACTGAAGCTTTCTTT. The V gene is TRBV5-1, the J gene TRBJ1-1; D is uncertain. CDR1 is SGHRS, CDR2 YFSETQ, per germline. Trimming removed 4 bases at V and 1 base at J, with 11 bases between. The CDR3 sequence is 14 residues long.

The rearrangement joins TRBV10-3 to TRBJ2-5; D unresolved. V was cut by 4 bases and J by 1 base, with 4 bases left in between. The CDR3 totals 12 residues. The V gene's germline CDR1 is ENHRY and CDR2 SYGVKD. CDR3 amino acids: CAISGTQETQYF. The CDR3 DNA sequence: TGTGCCATCAGTGGGACCCAAGAGACCCAGTACTTC.

The CDR3 region is CATRGGGGYEQFF. In DNA, the CDR3 is TGTGCCACCCGGGGGGGCGGGGGGTATGAGCAGTTCTTC. V and J are TRBV24-1 and TRBJ2-1; TRBD2 matches at 8 bases. J was trimmed by 8 bases and V by 9 bases; bases with no gene match: 8. Germline V lookup: CDR1 KGHDR, CDR2 SFDVKD. The CDR3 is 13 residues long.

This chain connects TRBV19 to TRBJ1-5, with D unclear. Germline assignment: CDR1 LNHDA and CDR2 SQIVND (reference sequence). V lost 6 bases and J lost 6, with 15 bases in between. The length of the CDR3 is 14 residues. Here the CDR3 reads CASRDIGSGQPQHF. The CDR3 region has the DNA TGTGCCAGTAGGGATATAGGATCAGGTCAGCCCCAGCATTTT.

This clonotype was recorded once. Relative to the germline gene, one junction end is altered; a read error may explain this. The V gene is TRBV6-4, the J gene TRBJ1-4; 8 bases are shared with TRBD1. The CDR3 runs to 16 residues. CDR1 is MRHNA, CDR2 SNTAGT, per germline. CDR3 sequence: CAISSDRDKRGEKLFF. The DNA for the CDR3 is TGTGCCATCAGTTCGGACAGGGATAAGAGGGGGGAAAAACTGTTTTTT.

The V gene is TRBV4-2, the J gene TRBJ2-2, with 7 bases that match TRBD1. Per the germline V gene, CDR1 is LGHNA and CDR2 is YNFKEQ. The CDR3 length is 16 residues. J lost 0 bases, V lost 3 bases, and 4 bases had no gene match. CDR3 region: CASSQDGTANTGELFF. The CDR3 region has the DNA TGTGCCAGCAGCCAGGACGGGACAGCGAACACCGGGGAGCTGTTTTTT.

The chain recombines TRBV7-6 with TRBJ2-3; 8 nucleotides align to TRBD2. The CDR3 has 16 amino acids. Germline values: CDR1 SGHVS, CDR2 FNYEAQ. J lost 5 bases, V lost 1 base, and 8 bases had no gene match. DNA of the CDR3: TGTGCCAGCAGCTTAGAGGGCGGGAGGCGGGGAGATACGCAGTATTTT. Its protein product is CASSLEGGRRGDTQYF.

This sequence joins TRBV7-6 and TRBJ2-7; D is possibly TRBD2 (6 bases). V was cut by 0 bases and J by 3 bases, with 9 bases left in between. From germline, CDR1 is SGHVS and CDR2 FNYEAQ. The CDR3 is made up of 14 amino acids. The CDR3, as DNA: TGTGCCAGCAGCTTAGCGGGAGGCCACTACGAGCAGTACTTC. It specifies CASSLAGGHYEQYF.